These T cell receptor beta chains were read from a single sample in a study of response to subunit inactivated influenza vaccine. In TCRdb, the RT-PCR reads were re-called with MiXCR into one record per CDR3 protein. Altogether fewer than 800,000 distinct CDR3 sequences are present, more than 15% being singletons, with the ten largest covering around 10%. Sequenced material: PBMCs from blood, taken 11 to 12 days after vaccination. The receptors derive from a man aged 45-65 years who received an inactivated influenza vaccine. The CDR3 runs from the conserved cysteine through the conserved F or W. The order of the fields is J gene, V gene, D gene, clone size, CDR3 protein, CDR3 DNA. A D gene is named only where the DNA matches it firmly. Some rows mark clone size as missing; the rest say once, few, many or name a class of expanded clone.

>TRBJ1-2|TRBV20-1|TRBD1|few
CSAPGIGQVGGYTF
TGCAGTGCTCCAGGGATCGGACAGGTCGGCGGCTACACCTTC
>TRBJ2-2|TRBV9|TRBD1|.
CASSVGDRGTGELFF
TGTGCCAGCAGCGTAGGGGACAGGGGCACCGGGGAGCTGTTTTTT
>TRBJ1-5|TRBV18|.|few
CASSPGKEPQHF
TGTGCCAGCTCACCCGGGAAAGAGCCCCAGCATTTT
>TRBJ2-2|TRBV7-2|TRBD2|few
CASSLFLAGGPSGELFF
TGTGCCAGCAGCTTATTCTTAGCGGGAGGGCCTAGCGGGGAGCTGTTTTTT
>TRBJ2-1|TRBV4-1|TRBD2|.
CASSRTLMGLATSYNEQFF
TGCGCCAGCAGCCGAACCTTAATGGGACTAGCGACGTCCTACAATGAGCAGTTCTTC
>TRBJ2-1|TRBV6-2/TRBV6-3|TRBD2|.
CASSRTSGRFEQFF
TGTGCCAGCAGCCGGACTAGCGGGAGATTCGAGCAGTTCTTC
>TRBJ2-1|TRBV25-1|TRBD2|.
CASSDWTSGRLNEQFF
TGTGCCAGCAGTGATTGGACTAGCGGGAGGTTAAATGAGCAGTTCTTC
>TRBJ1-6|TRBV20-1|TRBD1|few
CSAKMGQSYNSPLHF
TGCAGTGCTAAAATGGGACAGAGCTATAATTCACCCCTCCACTTT
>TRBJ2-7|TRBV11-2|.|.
CASSLDPSGGDYEQYF
TGTGCCAGCAGCTTAGATCCCTCCGGGGGAGACTACGAGCAGTACTTC
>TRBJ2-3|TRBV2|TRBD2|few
CASSPGLANTQYF
TGTGCCAGCAGTCCGGGACTAGCTAATACGCAGTATTTT
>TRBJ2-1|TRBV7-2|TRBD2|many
CASSRRGLAGVREQFF
TGTGCCAGCAGCCGCAGAGGACTAGCGGGAGTTCGCGAGCAGTTCTTC
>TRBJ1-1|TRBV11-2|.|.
CASSLDRVMNTEAFF
TGTGCCAGCAGCTTAGATCGGGTCATGAACACTGAAGCTTTCTTT
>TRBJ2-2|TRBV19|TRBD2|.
CASRGTSGSLHTGELFF
TGTGCCAGTAGAGGGACTAGCGGGTCTCTTCACACCGGGGAGCTGTTTTTT
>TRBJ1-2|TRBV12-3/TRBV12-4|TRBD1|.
CASSQNRGGGYTF
TGTGCCAGCAGCCAGAACAGGGGTGGTGGCTACACCTTC
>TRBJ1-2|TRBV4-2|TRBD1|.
CASSRGGQGSTGYTF
TGTGCCAGCAGCCGAGGTGGACAGGGAAGTACTGGCTACACCTTC
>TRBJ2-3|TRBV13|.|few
CASSLYWGTDTQYF
TGTGCCAGCAGCTTATATTGGGGCACAGATACGCAGTATTTT
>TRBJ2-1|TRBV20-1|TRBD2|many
CSARLAGSSYNEQFF
TGCAGTGCTAGACTAGCGGGTAGCTCCTACAATGAGCAGTTCTTC
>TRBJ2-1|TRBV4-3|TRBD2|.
CASSQDVGGSSYNEQFF
TGCGCCAGCAGCCAAGATGTTGGCGGGAGCTCCTACAATGAGCAGTTCTTC
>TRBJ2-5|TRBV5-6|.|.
CARGPGVRGLLETQYF
TGTGCCAGGGGCCCCGGGGTGCGGGGACTTCTCGAGACCCAGTACTTC
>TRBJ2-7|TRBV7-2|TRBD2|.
CASSLDGTSGYEQYF
TGTGCCAGCAGCCTAGACGGGACTAGCGGCTACGAGCAGTACTTC
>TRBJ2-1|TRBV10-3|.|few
CAISPSGNSYNEQFF
TGTGCCATCAGTCCCTCAGGGAACTCCTACAATGAGCAGTTCTTC
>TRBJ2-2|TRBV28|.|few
CASTYGGRSGELFF
TGTGCCAGCACATACGGTGGAAGGTCCGGGGAGCTGTTTTTT
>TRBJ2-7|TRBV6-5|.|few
CASSYWGTPYEQYF
TGTGCCAGCAGTTACTGGGGGACTCCCTACGAGCAGTACTTC
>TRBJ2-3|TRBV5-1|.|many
CASSLAGYGDTQYF
TGCGCCAGCAGCTTGGCCGGGTACGGAGATACGCAGTATTTT
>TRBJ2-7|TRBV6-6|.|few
CASSGPGESEQYF
TGTGCCAGCAGTGGTCCGGGGGAAAGCGAGCAGTACTTC
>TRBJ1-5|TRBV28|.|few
CASMERGAVRHF
TGTGCCAGCATGGAACGGGGGGCGGTCCGGCATTTT
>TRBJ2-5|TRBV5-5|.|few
CASSFISTETQYF
TGTGCCAGCAGCTTTATTAGCACCGAGACCCAGTACTTC
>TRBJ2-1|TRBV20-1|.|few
CSARPYTHNEQFF
TGCAGTGCTAGGCCTTATACACACAATGAGCAGTTCTTC
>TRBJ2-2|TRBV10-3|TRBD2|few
CAIRPSSGRADTGELFF
TGTGCCATCAGGCCGTCTAGCGGGAGGGCCGACACCGGGGAGCTGTTTTTT
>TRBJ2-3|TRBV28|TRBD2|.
CASSSGHERGFTQYF
TGTGCCAGCAGTTCCGGACACGAGCGGGGGTTCACGCAGTATTTT
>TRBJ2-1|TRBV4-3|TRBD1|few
CASSRGTGLNNEQFF
TGCGCCAGCAGCCGGGGGACAGGACTAAACAATGAGCAGTTCTTC
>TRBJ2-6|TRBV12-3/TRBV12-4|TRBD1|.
CASSLATGVTGANVLTF
TGTGCCAGCAGTTTAGCGACAGGGGTGACTGGGGCCAACGTCCTGACTTTC
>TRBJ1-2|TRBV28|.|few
CASSSGWAARNYGYTF
TGTGCCAGCAGCTCCGGTTGGGCAGCCAGAAACTATGGCTACACCTTC
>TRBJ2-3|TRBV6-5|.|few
CASSSWTATDTQYF
TGTGCCAGCAGTTCCTGGACAGCCACAGATACGCAGTATTTT
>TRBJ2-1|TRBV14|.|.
CASSPGQGWLAALAGVSSYNEQFF
TGTGCCAGCAGCCCCGGACAGGGTTGGCTTGCTGCCCTGGCGGGAGTAAGCTCCTACAATGAGCAGTTCTTC
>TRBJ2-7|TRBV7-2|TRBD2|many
CASSAGLAHSYEQYF
TGTGCCAGCAGCGCGGGACTAGCGCACTCCTACGAGCAGTACTTC
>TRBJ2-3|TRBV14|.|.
CASSLFVGRTDTQYF
TGTGCCAGCAGCCTTTTTGTGGGCCGCACAGATACGCAGTATTTT